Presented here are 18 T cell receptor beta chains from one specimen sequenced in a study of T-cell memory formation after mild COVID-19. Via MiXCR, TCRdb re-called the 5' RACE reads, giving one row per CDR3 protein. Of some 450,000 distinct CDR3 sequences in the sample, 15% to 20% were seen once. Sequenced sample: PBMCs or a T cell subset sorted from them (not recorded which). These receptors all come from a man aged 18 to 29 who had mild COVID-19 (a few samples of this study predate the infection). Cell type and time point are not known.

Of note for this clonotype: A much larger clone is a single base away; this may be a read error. The CDR3 DNA reads TGTGCCAGCAGCTTCGGACAGACCTACGAGCAGTACGTC. Its protein product is CASSFGQTYEQYV. The rearrangement links TRBV11-1 to TRBJ2-7; weak D call: TRBD1 (6 bases). Germline CDR1 reads SGHAT; CDR2 reads FQDESV (reference sequence). The ends were cut back, 3 bases at V and 2 bases at J, with 8 bases in the middle. The CDR3 totals 13 residues.

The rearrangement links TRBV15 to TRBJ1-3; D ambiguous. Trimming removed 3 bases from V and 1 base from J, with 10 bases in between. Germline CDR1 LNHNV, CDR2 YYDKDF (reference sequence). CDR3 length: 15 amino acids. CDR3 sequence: CATSRGGRSGNTIYF. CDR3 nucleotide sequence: TGTGCCACCAGCAGGGGAGGGAGATCTGGAAACACCATATATTTT.

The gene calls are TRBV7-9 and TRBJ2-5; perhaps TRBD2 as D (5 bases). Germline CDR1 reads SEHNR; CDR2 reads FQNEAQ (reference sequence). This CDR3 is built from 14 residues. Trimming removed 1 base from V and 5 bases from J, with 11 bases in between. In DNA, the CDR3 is TGTGCCAGCAGCTTAGGGAAGGGAGAGGAGACCCAGTACTTC. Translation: CASSLGKGEETQYF.

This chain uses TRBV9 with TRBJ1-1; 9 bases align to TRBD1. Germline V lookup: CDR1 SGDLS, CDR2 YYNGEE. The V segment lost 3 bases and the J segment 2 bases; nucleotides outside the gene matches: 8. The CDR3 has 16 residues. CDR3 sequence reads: CASSGRLGQGNTEAFF. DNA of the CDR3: TGTGCCAGCAGCGGGCGGTTGGGACAGGGTAACACTGAAGCTTTCTTT.

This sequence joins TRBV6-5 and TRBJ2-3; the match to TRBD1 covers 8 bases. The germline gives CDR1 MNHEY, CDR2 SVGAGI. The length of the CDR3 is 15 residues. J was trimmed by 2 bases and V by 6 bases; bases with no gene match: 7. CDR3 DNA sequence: TGTGCCAGCAGACCCGGGACAGGCCTCACAGATACGCAGTATTTT. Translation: CASRPGTGLTDTQYF.

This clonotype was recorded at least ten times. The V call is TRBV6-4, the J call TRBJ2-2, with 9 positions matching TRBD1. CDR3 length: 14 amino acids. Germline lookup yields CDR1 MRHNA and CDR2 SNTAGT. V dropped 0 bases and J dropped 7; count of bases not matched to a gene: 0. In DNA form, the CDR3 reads TGTGCCAGCAGTGACTCGACAGGGGGCGGGGAGCTGTTTTTT. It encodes CASSDSTGGGELFF.

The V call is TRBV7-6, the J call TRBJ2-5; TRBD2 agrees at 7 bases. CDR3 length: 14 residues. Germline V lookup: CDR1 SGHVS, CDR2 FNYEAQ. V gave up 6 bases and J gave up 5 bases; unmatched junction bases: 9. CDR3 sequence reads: CASSREVESETQYF. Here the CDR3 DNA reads TGTGCCAGCAGTCGGGAGGTTGAGAGTGAGACCCAGTACTTC. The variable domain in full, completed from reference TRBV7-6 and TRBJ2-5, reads GAGVSQSPRYKVTKRGQDVALRCDPISGHVSLYWYRQALGQGPEFLTYFNYEAQQDKSGLPNDRFSAERPEGSISTLTIQRTEQRDSAMYRCASSREVESETQYFGPGTRLLVL.

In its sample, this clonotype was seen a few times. In nucleotides, the CDR3 is TGCAGTGCTTACCCTTCCGGACAGATTATGAACACTGAAGCTTTCTTT. Residues: CSAYPSGQIMNTEAFF. J is TRBJ1-1 and V is TRBV20-1; tentative D call: TRBD1 (6 bases). Trimming removed 5 bases at V and 0 bases at J, with 19 bases between. CDR1 DFQATT and CDR2 SNEGSKA come from the germline V gene (reference sequence). CDR3 length equals 16 residues.

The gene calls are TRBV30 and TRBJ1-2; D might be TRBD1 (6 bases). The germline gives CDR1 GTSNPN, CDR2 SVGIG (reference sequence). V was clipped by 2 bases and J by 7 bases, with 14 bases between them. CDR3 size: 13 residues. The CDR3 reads CAWSSGEVAGYTF. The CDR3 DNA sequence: TGTGCCTGGAGTTCAGGGGAGGTGGCTGGCTACACCTTC.

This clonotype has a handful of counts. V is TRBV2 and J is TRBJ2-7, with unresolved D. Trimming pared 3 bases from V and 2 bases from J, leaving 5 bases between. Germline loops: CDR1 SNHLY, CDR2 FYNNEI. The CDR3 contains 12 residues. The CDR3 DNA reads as TGTGCCAGCAGTGACTCAACCTACGAGCAGTACTTC. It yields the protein CASSDSTYEQYF.

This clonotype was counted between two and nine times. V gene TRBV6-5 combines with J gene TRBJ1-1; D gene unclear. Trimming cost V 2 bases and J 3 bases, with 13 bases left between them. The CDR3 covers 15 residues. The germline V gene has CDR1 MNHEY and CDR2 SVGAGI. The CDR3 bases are TGTGCCAGCAGTTACGGGTCGGGAAGGGACACTGAAGCTTTCTTT. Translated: CASSYGSGRDTEAFF.

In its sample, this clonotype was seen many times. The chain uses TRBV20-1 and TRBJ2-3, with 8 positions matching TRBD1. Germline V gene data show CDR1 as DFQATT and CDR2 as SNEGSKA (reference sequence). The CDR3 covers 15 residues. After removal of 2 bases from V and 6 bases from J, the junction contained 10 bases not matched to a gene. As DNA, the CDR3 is TGCAGTGCTAGACTGCCAGGGGGCGTAGGGGATACGCAGTATTTT. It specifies CSARLPGGVGDTQYF.

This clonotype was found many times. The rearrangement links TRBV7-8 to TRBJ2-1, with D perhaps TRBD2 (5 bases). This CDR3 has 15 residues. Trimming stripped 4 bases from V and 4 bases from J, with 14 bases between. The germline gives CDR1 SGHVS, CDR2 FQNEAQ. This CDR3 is CASSSRRTSYNEQFF. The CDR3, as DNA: TGTGCCAGCAGCTCGCGTCGGACTTCTTACAATGAGCAGTTCTTC.

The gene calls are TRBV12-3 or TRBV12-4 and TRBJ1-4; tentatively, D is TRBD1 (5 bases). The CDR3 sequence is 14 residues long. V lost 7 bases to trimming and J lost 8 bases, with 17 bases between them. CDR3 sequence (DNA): TGTGCCAGCACCCCGGGGCCGGAAGGGGAAAAACTGTTTTTT. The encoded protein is CASTPGPEGEKLFF.

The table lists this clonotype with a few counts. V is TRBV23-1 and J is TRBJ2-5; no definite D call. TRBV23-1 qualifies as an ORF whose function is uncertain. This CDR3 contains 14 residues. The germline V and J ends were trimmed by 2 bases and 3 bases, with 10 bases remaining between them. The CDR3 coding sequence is TGCGCCAGCAGTCAAATGGCAAGAGAAGAGACCCAGTACTTC. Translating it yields CASSQMAREETQYF.

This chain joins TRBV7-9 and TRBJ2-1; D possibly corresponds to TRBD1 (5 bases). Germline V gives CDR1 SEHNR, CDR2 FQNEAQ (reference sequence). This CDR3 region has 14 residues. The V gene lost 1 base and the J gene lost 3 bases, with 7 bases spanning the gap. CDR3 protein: CASSLEGDYNEQFF. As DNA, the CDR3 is TGTGCCAGCAGCTTAGAAGGGGACTACAATGAGCAGTTCTTC.

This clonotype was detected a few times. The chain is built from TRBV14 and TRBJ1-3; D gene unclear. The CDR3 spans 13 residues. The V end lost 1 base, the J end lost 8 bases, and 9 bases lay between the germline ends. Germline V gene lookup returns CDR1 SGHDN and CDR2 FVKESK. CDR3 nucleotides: TGTGCCAGCAGCCAAGCGGTGGAGGACACCATATATTTT. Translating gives CASSQAVEDTIYF.

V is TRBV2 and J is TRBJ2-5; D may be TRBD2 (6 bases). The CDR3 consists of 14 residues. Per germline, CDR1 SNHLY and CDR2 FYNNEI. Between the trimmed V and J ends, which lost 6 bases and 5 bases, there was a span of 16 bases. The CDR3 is CASSYGTAAETQYF. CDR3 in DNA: TGTGCCAGCAGCTACGGGACTGCCGCCGAGACCCAGTACTTC.